A single sample gave rise to the 14 T cell receptor beta chains below, sequenced in a study of T cells in Graves' hyperthyroidism and ophthalmopathy. What was amplified from RNA transcripts were TCR beta CDR3 regions. The HTBI set primed first-round TCR CDR3 RT-PCR. TCRdb passed the multiplex PCR reads through MiXCR, listing each CDR3 protein once. The sample yields hundreds of thousands of distinct CDR3 sequences, 46% seen once. Sequencing used peripheral blood or thyroid tissue (not recorded which). All receptors derive from a woman aged 18 to 35 with Graves' hyperthyroidism.

The genes are TRBV2 and TRBJ1-4; 10 nucleotides align to TRBD1. Germline V gene sequence: CDR1 SNHLY, CDR2 FYNNEI. The trim removed 3 bases at V and 4 bases at J, leaving 8 bases unmatched. This CDR3 contains 17 residues. CDR3 DNA sequence: TGTGCCAGCAGTGACACGGGACAGGGGTTGAATAATGAAAAACTGTTTTTT. It is translated as CASSDTGQGLNNEKLFF.

Comments on this clonotype: This clone may be a read error of a much larger clone one base away. This sequence joins TRBV15 and TRBJ2-7; the D gene is possibly TRBD2 (5 bases). Trimming shortened V by 0 bases and J by 0 bases, and 12 bases separated the two germline ends. The length of the CDR3 is 16 residues. CDR1 is LNHNV and CDR2 is YYDKDF in the germline V gene (reference sequence). The CDR3 loop is CATSRDVAGYSYEQYF. The CDR3, as DNA: TGTGCCACCAGCAGAGATGTGGCGGGTTACTCCTACGAGCAGTACTTC.

This clonotype was seen ten or more times. The chain employs TRBV7-2 and TRBJ2-7; D uncertain. V was cut by 0 bases and J by 7 bases, with 10 bases left in between. The CDR3 has 13 amino acids. In germline, CDR1 is SGHTA, CDR2 FQGNSA. CDR3 region: CASSLAVPAEQYF. CDR3 sequence (DNA): TGTGCCAGCAGCTTAGCGGTCCCGGCGGAGCAGTACTTC.

This chain connects TRBV5-1 to TRBJ2-7; 13 bases map to TRBD2. Germline loops: CDR1 SGHRS, CDR2 YFSETQ. The CDR3 is made up of 16 amino acids. V was pared by 0 bases and J by 7 bases, with 7 bases of the junction left unmatched. In nucleotides, the CDR3 is TGCGCCAGCAGCTTGGTTGGACTAGCGGGAGCCCGTGAGCAGTACTTC. Amino acid sequence: CASSLVGLAGAREQYF.

The gene calls are TRBV7-3 and TRBJ2-7, with D possibly being TRBD1 (6 bases). The CDR3 runs to 13 residues. Looked up from germline, CDR1 is SGHTA and CDR2 is FQGTGA. Trimming shortened V by 4 bases and J by 3 bases, and 10 bases separated the two germline ends. CDR3 sequence (DNA): TGTGCCAGCAGCTCATTCAGGGGCTACGAGCAGTACTTC. Translation gives CASSSFRGYEQYF.

The chain carries TRBV2 and TRBJ1-2; D perhaps matches TRBD1 (6 bases). Germline CDR1 is SNHLY and CDR2 is FYNNEI. Deletions cut 6 bases from V and 5 bases from J, with 13 bases between. The CDR3 extends over 13 amino acids. CDR3 DNA sequence: TGTGCCAGCAGCCAAGCCGGACAGTATGGCTACACCTTC. Its protein is CASSQAGQYGYTF.

This clonotype was seen repeatedly, ten times or more. The genes are TRBV7-6 and TRBJ1-5, with D possibly matching TRBD1 (5 bases). Germline V gives CDR1 SGHVS, CDR2 FNYEAQ. There are 14 residues in the CDR3. Trimming took 4 bases from V and 7 from J, leaving 14 bases between them. CDR3 loop: CASSSSARAQPQHF. CDR3 coding DNA: TGTGCCAGCAGCTCCTCGGCCAGGGCGCAGCCCCAGCATTTT.

This clonotype was counted between two and nine times. The V gene is TRBV19, the J gene TRBJ2-7; 8 positions agree with TRBD1. V shed 3 bases and J 3 bases; nucleotides not matched to a gene: 4. Germline V gene data show CDR1 as LNHDA and CDR2 as SQIVND (reference sequence). The CDR3 spans 14 residues. CDR3: CASSMTGENYEQYF. CDR3 nucleotide sequence: TGTGCCAGTAGTATGACAGGGGAGAACTACGAGCAGTACTTC. The entire variable domain, with the rest obtained from reference TRBV19 and TRBJ2-7, is as follows: DGGITQSPKYLFRKEGQNVTLSCEQNLNHDAMYWYRQDPGQGLRLIYYSQIVNDFQKGDIAEGYSVSREKKESFPLTVTSAQKNPTAFYLCASSMTGENYEQYFGPGTRLTVT.

This clonotype was found many times. Here the CDR3 reads CANLTGGDGYTF. As DNA, the CDR3 is TGTGCCAACCTGACAGGGGGCGATGGCTACACCTTC. The chain employs TRBV2 and TRBJ1-2; 10 bases are shared with TRBD1. Germline V lookup: CDR1 SNHLY, CDR2 FYNNEI. With 10 bases clipped from V and 6 bases from J, the junction kept 5 bases outside the gene matches. The CDR3 totals 12 residues.

This clonotype was recorded many times. This chain joins TRBV15 and TRBJ1-5; the D gene is possibly TRBD1 (5 bases). Per germline, CDR1 LNHNV and CDR2 YYDKDF (reference sequence). The CDR3 has 15 residues. V lost 5 bases, J lost 3 bases, and 14 bases lay in between. CDR3 in DNA: TGTGCCACCAGCCCGGGGGACCGGTACAATCAGCCCCAGCATTTT. Its translation is CATSPGDRYNQPQHF.

The V gene is TRBV7-9, the J gene TRBJ1-2, with a tentative D call TRBD1 (5 bases). The germline V and J ends were trimmed by 4 bases and 11 bases, with 14 bases remaining between them. In germline, CDR1 is SEHNR, CDR2 FQNEAQ (reference sequence). The CDR3 totals 12 residues. CDR3 nucleotide sequence: TGTGCCAGCAGCTCCCGGGACGGATGGTACACCTTC. Amino acids: CASSSRDGWYTF.

This clonotype was counted between two and nine times. This sequence joins TRBV19 and TRBJ1-5; TRBD1 aligns across 8 bases. The CDR3 is 15 amino acids. With 6 bases clipped from V and 2 bases from J, the junction kept 6 bases outside the gene matches. Germline V lookup: CDR1 LNHDA, CDR2 SQIVND (reference sequence). DNA of the CDR3: TGTGCCAGTAGGGAACAGGGGGGACGCAATCAGCCCCAGCATTTT. Translated, it gives CASREQGGRNQPQHF. Complete variable domain (other parts from reference TRBV19 and TRBJ1-5): DGGITQSPKYLFRKEGQNVTLSCEQNLNHDAMYWYRQDPGQGLRLIYYSQIVNDFQKGDIAEGYSVSREKKESFPLTVTSAQKNPTAFYLCASREQGGRNQPQHFGDGTRLSIL.

This chain uses TRBV25-1 with TRBJ2-2; TRBD2 matches 7 bases. J lost 5 bases, V lost 5 bases, and 8 bases had no gene match. Looked up from germline, CDR1 is MGHDK and CDR2 is SYGVNS. CDR3 size: 15 residues. CDR3 in DNA: TGTGCCAGCAGTTACTCGTTCGGGAGGACCGGGGAGCTGTTTTTT. Translating gives CASSYSFGRTGELFF.

This clonotype was counted once. The chain recombines TRBV11-3 with TRBJ2-6; no clear D gene. CDR1 is SGHNT, CDR2 YENEEA, per germline. V lost 5 bases, J lost 6 bases, and 14 bases lay in between. The CDR3 runs to 15 residues. In DNA, the CDR3 is TGTGCCAGCAGCGTAGGAGCTAACAAGGCCAACGTCCTGACTTTC. The encoded protein is CASSVGANKANVLTF. Using reference TRBV11-3 and TRBJ2-6 for the parts outside the CDR3, the full variable domain is EAGVVQSPRYKIIEKKQPVAFWCNPISGHNTLYWYLQNLGQGPELLIRYENEEAVDDSQLPKDRFSAERLKGVDSTLKIQPAELGDSAVYLCASSVGANKANVLTFGAGSRLTVL.